The T cell receptor beta chain under discussion was sequenced for a study of cytomegalovirus exposure and HLA in healthy donors. Study summary: There were about 85 million unique TCRs (from HLA-typed donors) in an early data release.

Findings of the study overall: Follow-up analysis found HLA locus-dependent TCR association rates, highest for DRB1 and lowest for HLA-C. In an earlier analysis, in under 700 donors, most V segments appeared productive either ~87% or ~30% of the time.

The CDR3 sequence is 12 residues long. CDR1 and CDR2 (germline): MRHNA, SNTAGT. V was clipped by 4 bases and J by 5 bases, with 9 bases between them. The PCR used 60 Vbeta and 13 Jbeta primers. Method: immunoSEQ multiplex PCR; TCRdb's copy keeps in-frame clones and lacks some. Of approximately 140,000 clones listed, around three quarters were seen once; the top ten hold roughly 3%. The table lists this clone with a count of one. The antigen is not known. Material for sequencing was PBMCs. The sequence derives from a woman aged 60-70 years in good health and CMV-seropositive. V and J are TRBV6-4 and TRBJ2-7; a weak D match, TRBD2 (5 bases). CDR3 coding DNA: TGTGCCAGCAGTGCGGGGAACAACGAGCAGTACTTC. The encoded protein is CASSAGNNEQYF.